One sample yielded the 7 T cell receptor beta chains listed below, sequenced in a study of blood T cell repertoires in COVID-19 (TCRdb year 2020). Library prep was done by the immunoSEQ multiplex PCR assay. In its TCRdb copy, this immuneACCESS table keeps in-frame sequences only and misses some clones. Where compared with another copy, unresolved V genes explain less than half of these, and the others have no known cause. The sample table contains 450,000 or so clones; only one count was recorded for 89% of them. Approximately 0.9% of the sample is taken by the ten largest. Sample: peripheral blood. These receptors were taken from a man aged 18 to 29 with COVID-19, enrolled during active disease.

The chain carries TRBV18 and TRBJ2-1; 7 bases fit TRBD1. Germline trimming cut 1 base from V and 5 bases from J; bases unmatched to any gene: 2. The germline V gene has CDR1 KGHSH and CDR2 LQKENI. CDR3 length: 14 amino acids. This chain's CDR3 is CASSPQGGDNEQFF. The CDR3 bases are TGTGCCAGCTCACCACAAGGGGGCGACAATGAGCAGTTCTTC. The full variable domain, in which reference TRBV18 and TRBJ2-1 provide the parts outside the CDR3, is NAGVMQNPRHLVRRRGQEARLRCSPMKGHSHVYWYRQLPEEGLKFMVYLQKENIIDESGMPKERFSAEFPKEGPSILRIQQVVRGDSAAYFCASSPQGGDNEQFFGPGTRLTVL.

The rearrangement uses TRBV27 and TRBJ2-7; 7 bases map to TRBD2. The CDR3 runs to 15 residues. V was clipped by 6 bases and J by 7 bases; unmatched bases: 15. Germline V lookup: CDR1 MNHEY, CDR2 SMNVEV (reference sequence). This CDR3 is CASRSGHGRSMEQYF. DNA of the CDR3: TGTGCCAGCAGGAGCGGTCACGGGAGGTCTATGGAGCAGTACTTC.

This clone was picked up one time. The same CDR3 can be traced to other DNA sequences in this sample. The chain employs TRBV19 and TRBJ1-1; unclear D gene. CDR3 length: 13 amino acids. Germline-derived CDR1 and CDR2 are LNHDA and SQIVND (reference sequence). V dropped 3 bases and J dropped 3 bases, with 8 bases sitting between them. The CDR3 here is CASSISRDTEAFF. The CDR3 bases are TGTGCCAGTAGTATTAGTAGAGACACTGAAGCTTTCTTT.

There are a few counts of this clone. The chain has TRBV6-5 and TRBJ1-2; tentative D call: TRBD1 (6 bases). CDR3 length equals 14 residues. Trimming shortened V by 10 bases and J by 6 bases, and 21 bases separated the two germline ends. Germline V gives CDR1 MNHEY, CDR2 SVGAGI. The CDR3 coding sequence is TGTGCCACCTCGACGCGGGGGGCGTTACATGGCTACACCTTC. The encoded protein is CATSTRGALHGYTF.

CDR3 region: CASSQDTARIEQFF. The CDR3 region has the DNA TGTGCCAGCAGCCAAGATACAGCCCGAATAGAGCAGTTCTTC. The chain joins TRBV3-1 (or the pseudogene TRBV3-2) to TRBJ2-1, with D uncertain. CDR3 length: 14 amino acids. Trimming removed 0 bases from V and 10 bases from J, with 13 bases in between. Germline V gives CDR1 LGHDT, CDR2 YNNKEL (reference sequence).

The chain recombines TRBV18 with TRBJ1-3; D perhaps matches TRBD1 (5 bases). Germline V CDR1 and CDR2: KGHSH, LQKENI. Trimming pared 4 bases from V and 2 bases from J, leaving 9 bases between. The CDR3 covers 14 residues. The CDR3 nucleotides read TGTGCCAGCTCACTGATGACAGCTGGAAACACCATATATTTT. Amino acid sequence: CASSLMTAGNTIYF. Looking up the rest from reference TRBV18 and TRBJ1-3 gives the full variable domain: NAGVMQNPRHLVRRRGQEARLRCSPMKGHSHVYWYRQLPEEGLKFMVYLQKENIIDESGMPKERFSAEFPKEGPSILRIQQVVRGDSAAYFCASSLMTAGNTIYFGEGSWLTVV.

The chain employs TRBV5-1 and TRBJ2-7; tentative D call: TRBD1 (6 bases). With 4 bases removed from V and 4 bases from J, the gap between germline ends came to 24 bases. The CDR3 spans 17 residues. CDR1 SGHRS and CDR2 YFSETQ come from the germline V gene. The CDR3 DNA sequence: TGCGCCAGCAGCGGAGATGGCGATACAGGGAACAATTACGAGCAGTACTTC. This encodes CASSGDGDTGNNYEQYF.